This TCR beta chain was identified during a study of shared clonotypes between healthy human individuals. At the level of the study: Two women and a few men aged 18 to 49 made up the donors.

CDR3 length equals 13 residues. In germline, CDR1 is MGHDK, CDR2 SYGVNS. V shed 2 bases and J 6 bases; nucleotides not matched to a gene: 3. The data were produced by immunoSEQ multiplex PCR, yet TCRdb's version contains in-frame clones alone and is incomplete. The table records approximately 2.3 million clones, over 90% of them present only once. Input material: naive CD4+ T cells from PBMCs. Noted subset: CD45RA+ positively selected. The chain links TRBV25-1 to TRBJ2-7; 8 bases are shared with TRBD1. The receptor comes from a young man in good health. Some clones in this sample may be carry-over from other donors' samples. The CDR3 spells CASSEQDRGEQYF. CDR3 DNA: TGTGCCAGCAGTGAACAAGACAGGGGCGAGCAGTACTTC.